This passage covers 4 T cell receptor beta chains from one sample sequenced in a study of blood T cells in healthy people across ages. Then a second PCR, running roughly 6 to 12 cycles, was carried out with a sample-barcoded 5' primer and a J-beta primer mix. TCRdb independently ran MiXCR on the 5' RACE reads; one entry per CDR3 protein. The repertoire holds around 280,000 distinct CDR3 sequences, with 25% to 30% as singletons. Sequencing was done on a sample of blood. Source of these receptors: a woman aged 65 to 85 in good health.

The rearrangement joins TRBV5-1 to TRBJ2-5, with TRBD2 identical over 7 bases. Germline lookup yields CDR1 SGHRS and CDR2 YFSETQ. This CDR3 is 13 amino acids long. V lost 10 bases to trimming and J lost 2 bases; unmatched junction nucleotides: 8. DNA of the CDR3: TGCGCCGGGGGGGTTTCACCGCAAGAGACCCAGTACTTC. Amino acid sequence: CAGGVSPQETQYF.

This clonotype was found a few times. V is TRBV9 and J is TRBJ2-1; a weak D match, TRBD2 (6 bases). Trimming left V 0 bases short and J 12 bases short, with 19 bases between. Germline V lookup: CDR1 SGDLS, CDR2 YYNGEE. CDR3 length equals 15 residues. The CDR3 DNA reads TGTGCCAGCAGCGTAGGGGCTGGCGGGGAGTTGGCGCAGTTCTTC. Translation gives CASSVGAGGELAQFF.

The chain is built from TRBV20-1 and TRBJ1-1, with D maybe TRBD1 (6 bases). Looked up from germline, CDR1 is DFQATT and CDR2 is SNEGSKA (reference sequence). The CDR3 contains 12 residues. The V gene lost 5 bases and the J gene lost 4 bases, with 11 bases spanning the gap. This CDR3 reads CSAGQGSTEAFF. CDR3 bases: TGCAGTGCTGGGCAGGGGAGCACTGAAGCTTTCTTT.

This chain links TRBV7-2 with TRBJ1-2, with 7 bases aligning to TRBD1. The CDR3 contains 18 residues. Per germline, CDR1 SGHTA and CDR2 FQGNSA. J was trimmed by 2 bases and V by 5 bases; bases with no gene match: 17. CDR3 DNA sequence: TGTGCCAGCAGCCCGCCCAGGTCAGGGGGACACCTAAACTATGGCTACACCTTC. It yields the protein CASSPPRSGGHLNYGYTF.